This T cell receptor (beta chain) originates from a study of blood T cell repertoires in COVID-19. Germline V lookup: CDR1 SGHRS, CDR2 YFSETQ. This CDR3 region has 15 residues. V lost 0 bases and J lost 4; bases outside the gene matches: 3. Authors' data handling: By means of reference gene primer amplification, nucleated cell counts were estimated. Some clones are missing from TCRdb's copy, which holds only in-frame ones; the method was immunoSEQ multiplex PCR. Clone size and V and J calls were adopted from that table, with D and trimming inferred from the DNA. This table has tens of thousands of clones, roughly four fifths appearing once. Seattle patient enrollment occurred during active infection, with longitudinal follow-up thereafter.

The sample consisted of peripheral blood. The chain joins TRBV5-1 to TRBJ2-5; 10 bases map to TRBD1. This TCR was recovered from a man aged 80 or over with COVID-19, enrolled during active disease. The CDR3 DNA is TGCGCCAGCAGCTTGGGACAGGGGGCGGGAGAGACCCAGTACTTC. Translating it yields CASSLGQGAGETQYF.